This entry lists 19 T cell receptor beta chains sequenced from one sample in a study of cytomegalovirus exposure and HLA in healthy donors. It was with 60 Vbeta and 13 Jbeta primers that the PCR ran. Using immunoSEQ multiplex PCR, the repertoire was profiled, and TCRdb retains in-frame clones only, with some absent. The data show roughly 99,000 clones, with 75% to 80% seen just once and about 3.8% held by the top ten. Source material: PBMCs. These receptors all come from a woman between 40 and 50 years old in good health and CMV-seronegative.

The rearrangement links TRBV29-1 to TRBJ1-2; 7 bases agree with TRBD1. The CDR3 has 13 amino acids. Losses at the gene ends were 6 bases for V and 8 bases for J; bases not matched to a gene: 12. Germline CDR1 is SQVTM and CDR2 is ANQGSEA. CDR3 DNA sequence: TGCAGCGTCGAACCTGGGACAGTGGGGGGCTACACCTTC. Amino acids: CSVEPGTVGGYTF.

The rearrangement links TRBV6-5 to TRBJ2-7; D remains ambiguous. This CDR3 comprises 15 residues. Trimming took off 6 bases at V and 2 bases at J, with 17 bases between the two ends. CDR1 and CDR2 (germline): MNHEY, SVGAGI. The CDR3 here is CASSLRANRPYEQYF. For the CDR3, the DNA is TGTGCCAGCAGCCTACGCGCTAACCGCCCCTACGAGCAGTACTTC.

This rearrangement joins TRBV6-4 to TRBJ1-6; 7 bases are shared with TRBD1. Germline V gene sequence: CDR1 MRHNA, CDR2 SNTAGT. With 4 bases clipped from V and 4 bases from J, the junction kept 1 base outside the gene matches. The CDR3 sequence is 14 residues long. For the CDR3, the DNA is TGTGCCAGCAGTGTACAGGGGTATAATTCACCCCTCCACTTT. This codes for CASSVQGYNSPLHF.

The chain joins TRBV30 to TRBJ2-5; D is ambiguous. The V end was cut by 2 bases, the J end by 7 bases, with 8 bases between. CDR3 size: 11 residues. Germline CDR1 is GTSNPN and CDR2 is SVGIG (reference sequence). The CDR3 reads CAWSLPGTQYF. DNA for the CDR3: TGTGCCTGGAGTTTACCGGGGACCCAGTACTTC.

The chain is built from TRBV7-2 and TRBJ1-2; a possible D gene is TRBD1 (6 bases). The CDR3 has 12 residues. V lost 7 bases to trimming and J lost 8 bases, with 14 bases between them. From germline, CDR1 is SGHTA and CDR2 FQGNSA. The CDR3 protein is CASNREGDGYTF. CDR3 nucleotides: TGTGCCAGCAACCGGGAGGGGGACGGCTACACCTTC.

The rearrangement links TRBV18 to TRBJ2-5; no firm D call. V lost 5 bases and J lost 1, with 5 bases in between. This CDR3 region has 12 residues. Germline V gives CDR1 KGHSH, CDR2 LQKENI. CDR3 residues: CASSSSQETQYF. The DNA of the CDR3 is TGTGCCAGCTCATCCTCCCAAGAGACCCAGTACTTC.

This sequence joins TRBV6-4 and TRBJ1-3; no reliable D call. The V gene lost 0 bases and the J gene lost 6 bases, with 6 bases spanning the gap. Germline V gene data show CDR1 as MRHNA and CDR2 as SNTAGT. The CDR3 totals 13 residues. The CDR3: CASSDSRENTIYF. The DNA of the CDR3 is TGTGCCAGCAGTGACTCGAGGGAAAACACCATATATTTT.

This clone was seen just once. V and J are TRBV27 and TRBJ1-4, with D perhaps TRBD1 (5 bases). Per the germline V gene, CDR1 is MNHEY and CDR2 is SMNVEV (reference sequence). V was cut by 3 bases and J by 7 bases, with 18 bases left in between. The CDR3 length is 16 residues. The CDR3 protein is CASSFLPGVPSEKLFF. The CDR3 bases are TGTGCCAGCAGTTTCCTTCCGGGGGTTCCGTCTGAAAAACTGTTTTTT.

This rearrangement joins TRBV30 to TRBJ1-4; 8 bases line up with TRBD1. This CDR3 comprises 13 residues. Germline assignment: CDR1 GTSNPN and CDR2 SVGIG (reference sequence). Trimming removed 5 bases from V and 7 bases from J; junction bases left unmatched: 6. The CDR3 sequence is CAWGQGHGEKLFF. For the CDR3, the DNA is TGTGCCTGGGGACAGGGTCACGGTGAAAAACTGTTTTTT.

V usage is TRBV18 and J usage is TRBJ1-5; 10 nucleotides match TRBD1. V shed 3 bases and J 5 bases; nucleotides not matched to a gene: 7. The CDR3 sequence is 16 residues long. CDR1 KGHSH and CDR2 LQKENI come from the germline V gene. The CDR3 loop is CASSPWDRGPDQPQHF. As DNA, the CDR3 is TGTGCCAGCTCACCGTGGGACAGGGGCCCGGATCAGCCCCAGCATTTT. Filled out from reference TRBV18 and TRBJ1-5, the complete variable domain reads NAGVMQNPRHLVRRRGQEARLRCSPMKGHSHVYWYRQLPEEGLKFMVYLQKENIIDESGMPKERFSAEFPKEGPSILRIQQVVRGDSAAYFCASSPWDRGPDQPQHFGDGTRLSIL.

The genes are TRBV30 and TRBJ2-7, with D hard to call. The CDR3 contains 12 residues. The V end lost 7 bases, the J end lost 1 base, and 11 bases lay between the germline ends. Germline V gene lookup returns CDR1 GTSNPN and CDR2 SVGIG (reference sequence). The CDR3 reads CALGVRSYEQYF. In nucleotides, the CDR3 is TGTGCCTTGGGCGTAAGGTCCTACGAGCAGTACTTC.

V and J are TRBV9 and TRBJ2-2; D gene ambiguous. In germline, CDR1 is SGDLS, CDR2 YYNGEE. This CDR3 spans 12 amino acids. The germline V and J ends were trimmed by 3 bases and 5 bases, with 5 bases remaining between them. CDR3 sequence: CASSELTGELFF. The CDR3 bases are TGTGCCAGCAGCGAATTAACCGGGGAGCTGTTTTTT.

The rearrangement joins TRBV20-1 to TRBJ2-1; unclear D gene. The CDR3 length is 11 residues. The germline CDR1 and CDR2 sequences are DFQATT and SNEGSKA (reference sequence). Trimming took 1 base from V and 7 from J, leaving 5 bases between them. The CDR3 coding sequence is TGCAGTGCTAGAGCCCCGAATGAGCAGTTCTTC. Amino acids: CSARAPNEQFF.

This clone was recorded a few times. The CDR3 here is CAWSAGGNEKLFF. Written as DNA, the CDR3 is TGTGCCTGGAGCGCCGGGGGAAATGAAAAACTGTTTTTT. The chain links TRBV30 to TRBJ1-4, with D maybe TRBD1 (5 bases). Germline V gene data show CDR1 as GTSNPN and CDR2 as SVGIG (reference sequence). This CDR3 spans 13 amino acids. Between the trimmed V and J ends, which lost 3 bases and 5 bases, there was a span of 10 bases. Full variable domain (rest looked up from reference TRBV30 and TRBJ1-4): SQTIHQWPATLVQPVGSPLSLECTVEGTSNPNLYWYRQAAGRGLQLLFYSVGIGQISSEVPQNLSASRPQDRQFILSSKKLLLSDSGFYLCAWSAGGNEKLFFGSGTQLSVL.

This clone showed up just a few times. The chain recombines TRBV7-8 with TRBJ1-2; TRBD1 matches 8 bases. Germline CDR1 SGHVS, CDR2 FQNEAQ. The CDR3 sequence is 14 residues long. V lost 0 bases and J lost 7; bases outside the gene matches: 4. The DNA of the CDR3 is TGTGCCAGCAGCTTAGCTGGACAGGGAGGTGGCTACACCTTC. Protein sequence: CASSLAGQGGGYTF.

The chain is built from TRBV2 and TRBJ2-7; 11 nucleotides match TRBD2. In germline, CDR1 is SNHLY, CDR2 FYNNEI. The V gene end was trimmed by 6 bases and the J gene end by 6 bases; junction bases not matched to a gene: 7. The CDR3 is 14 amino acids. CDR3 DNA sequence: TGTGCCAGCAGCCGACTAGCGGGGTATCTCGAGCAGTACTTC. Translating gives CASSRLAGYLEQYF.

This clone was counted a few times. The chain carries TRBV10-3 and TRBJ1-1, with D hard to call. The CDR3 is 15 amino acids. Deletions cut 4 bases from V and 5 bases from J, with 17 bases between. Germline CDR1 is ENHRY and CDR2 is SYGVKD. In DNA form, the CDR3 reads TGTGCCATCAGTGCTAACGACGGAGCAAGGACTGAAGCTTTCTTT. Translating gives CAISANDGARTEAFF.

The CDR3 region has the DNA TGTGCCTGGGGACAGGGCGGCGGGCCCCAGCATTTT. Its translation is CAWGQGGGPQHF. The V call is TRBV30, the J call TRBJ1-5; 8 nucleotides agree with TRBD1. CDR3 length: 12 amino acids. Germline-derived CDR1 and CDR2 are GTSNPN and SVGIG (reference sequence). The V segment lost 5 bases and the J segment 9 bases; nucleotides outside the gene matches: 6.

This chain links TRBV4-3 with TRBJ1-1; D is undetermined. V lost 0 bases to trimming and J lost 1 base, with 12 bases between them. CDR1 and CDR2 from the germline V gene are LGHNA and YSLEER. The CDR3 has 16 residues. CDR3 amino acids: CASSQDFGRANTEAFF. The DNA for the CDR3 is TGCGCCAGCAGCCAAGATTTTGGGCGGGCGAACACTGAAGCTTTCTTT.